Listed below are T cell receptor beta chains from one sample, sequenced in a study of response to subunit inactivated influenza vaccine. TCRdb re-analysed the RT-PCR reads in MiXCR, keeping a single row per CDR3 protein. Here the sample spans hundreds of thousands of distinct CDR3 sequences, less than 20% being singletons. This sample comprised PBMCs from blood, obtained 5 to 6 days after vaccination. These receptors all stem from a man aged 45-65 years who received an inactivated influenza vaccine. Both conserved end residues are part of each CDR3. A D gene is named only where the DNA matches it firmly. Some rows have no size entry. The others give once, few or many, or a class for an expanded clone.

cdr3_length	clone_size	v_call	d_call	j_call	cdr3_aa	cdr3_nt
13	many	TRBV29-1	TRBD1	TRBJ2-7	CSVVGTGGYEQYF	TGCAGCGTTGTAGGGACAGGGGGATACGAGCAGTACTTC
13	many	TRBV7-2	TRBD1	TRBJ2-7	CASSLQGFYEQYF	TGTGCCAGCAGTTTACAGGGGTTCTACGAGCAGTACTTC
16	once	TRBV7-6	TRBD2	TRBJ2-2	CASSGSGCPNTGELFF	TGTGCCAGCAGCGGTAGCGGGTGCCCGAACACCGGGGAGCTGTTTTTT
16	many	TRBV5-1	TRBD2	TRBJ2-1	CASSMSASGGVNEQFF	TGCGCCAGCAGCATGAGCGCTAGCGGGGGGGTCAATGAGCAGTTCTTC
14	NA	TRBV20-1	NA	TRBJ2-7	CSARETGWTYEQYF	TGCAGTGCTAGGGAAACAGGGTGGACCTACGAGCAGTACTTC
15	few	TRBV25-1	TRBD2	TRBJ2-3	CASSTTSGIADTQYF	TGTGCCAGCAGTACCACTAGCGGGATTGCAGATACGCAGTATTTT
13	NA	TRBV5-1	NA	TRBJ1-6	CASSSSWNSPLHF	TGCGCCAGCTCAAGTTCGTGGAATTCACCCCTCCACTTT
14	NA	TRBV6-2/TRBV6-3	NA	TRBJ2-1	CASSPRDTNNEQFF	TGTGCCAGCAGCCCCCGGGACACCAACAATGAGCAGTTCTTC
14	few	TRBV15	NA	TRBJ1-6	CATSRDRRGSPLHF	TGTGCCACCAGCAGAGATCGAAGGGGATCACCCCTCCACTTT
14	NA	TRBV18	NA	TRBJ2-3	CASSPRGGRDTQYF	TGTGCCAGCTCACCAAGGGGGGGCCGGGATACGCAGTATTTT
15	few	TRBV20-1	NA	TRBJ2-7	CSARAGQGDPYEQYF	TGCAGTGCTAGGGCGGGGCAGGGGGACCCCTACGAGCAGTACTTC
13	NA	TRBV7-9	NA	TRBJ2-3	CASSLEEADTQYF	TGTGCCAGCAGCTTAGAAGAGGCAGATACGCAGTATTTT
15	NA	TRBV4-3	NA	TRBJ1-5	CASSQARGLNQPQHF	TGCGCCAGCAGCCAAGCTCGCGGACTAAATCAGCCCCAGCATTTT
15	few	TRBV20-1	TRBD2	TRBJ2-2	CSASPGGAETGELFF	TGCAGTGCTAGCCCCGGGGGGGCCGAAACCGGGGAGCTGTTTTTT
13	once	TRBV10-3	TRBD2	TRBJ2-1	CAITGTSFGEQFF	TGTGCCATCACCGGGACTAGCTTCGGAGAGCAGTTCTTC
16	few	TRBV12-3/TRBV12-4	NA	TRBJ1-6	CASSLAYRDDGSPLHF	TGTGCCAGCAGTTTAGCGTACAGGGACGATGGTTCACCCCTCCACTTT
13	few	TRBV6-5	NA	TRBJ2-5	CASSYGRTAAQYF	TGTGCCAGCAGTTACGGGCGGACTGCGGCCCAGTACTTC
11	NA	TRBV29-1	NA	TRBJ2-2	CGVVDGGELFF	TGCGGCGTTGTGGATGGCGGGGAGCTGTTTTTT
15	many	TRBV7-2	NA	TRBJ1-1	CASSLGPGGDTEAFF	TGTGCCAGCAGCTTAGGTCCCGGGGGCGACACTGAAGCTTTCTTT
13	many	TRBV7-9	NA	TRBJ1-4	CASSPPTNWELFF	TGTGCCAGCAGCCCCCCAACGAATTGGGAACTGTTTTTT
17	few	TRBV20-1	TRBD1	TRBJ2-7	CSARDLQGRTGKNEQYF	TGCAGTGCTAGAGATCTCCAAGGTCGGACAGGGAAAAACGAGCAGTACTTC
13	NA	TRBV10-3	TRBD2	TRBJ2-1	CAIMAGGHNEQFF	TGTGCCATCATGGCGGGGGGACACAATGAGCAGTTCTTC
16	few	TRBV29-1	NA	TRBJ1-1	CSVEVAAGEWFTEAFF	TGCAGCGTTGAAGTGGCGGCAGGGGAGTGGTTCACTGAAGCTTTCTTT
13	NA	TRBV5-1	NA	TRBJ1-1	CASSDAMNSEAFF	TGCGCCAGCAGCGACGCTATGAACTCTGAAGCTTTCTTT